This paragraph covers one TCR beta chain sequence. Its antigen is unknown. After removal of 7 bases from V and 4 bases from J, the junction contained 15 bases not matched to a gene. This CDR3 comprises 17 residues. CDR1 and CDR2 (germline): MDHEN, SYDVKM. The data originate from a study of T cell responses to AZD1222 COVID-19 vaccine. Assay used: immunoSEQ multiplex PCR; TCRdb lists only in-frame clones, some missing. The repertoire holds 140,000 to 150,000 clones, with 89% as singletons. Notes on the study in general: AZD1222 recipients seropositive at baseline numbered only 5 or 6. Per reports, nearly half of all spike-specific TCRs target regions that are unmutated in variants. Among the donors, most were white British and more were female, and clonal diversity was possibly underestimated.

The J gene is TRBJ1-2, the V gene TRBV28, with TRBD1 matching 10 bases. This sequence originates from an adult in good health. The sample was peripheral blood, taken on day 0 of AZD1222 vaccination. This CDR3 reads CASNPLFRDRGVYGYTF. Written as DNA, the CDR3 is TGTGCCAGCAATCCACTCTTCCGGGACAGGGGTGTCTATGGCTACACCTTC.